Listed below are T cell receptor beta chains from one sample, sequenced in a study of T-cell reconstitution after alpha-beta-depleted transplantation in children. MiXCR, run by TCRdb on the PCR reads, gives a single entry per CDR3 protein. The table shows roughly 350,000 distinct CDR3 sequences, with 10% occurring only once. The starting material was PBMCs from the stem cell graft donor, obtained from the stem cell graft. The receptors originated from a human donor who donated a stem cell graft to a child with acute lymphoblastic leukemia. The CDR3 runs from the conserved cysteine through the conserved F or W. Fields, in order: D gene, V gene, J gene, CDR3 length, clone size, CDR3 DNA, CDR3 protein. The D gene is left open where the match is weak. Clone size is shown for a subset of rows, as once, few, many or a class of expanded clone.

>TRBD1|TRBV10-2|TRBJ2-1|15|few
TGCGCCACCCTCCCGGGACAGGGGGTCATAAATGAGCAGTTCTTC
CATLPGQGVINEQFF
>.|TRBV20-1|TRBJ2-5|13|.
TGCAGTCTAGTGAAGGGGGGAAAAGAGACCCAGTACTTC
CSLVKGGKETQYF
>.|TRBV20-1|TRBJ2-5|12|few
TGCAGTGCTAGTTCCAGGGGAGAGACCCAGTACTTC
CSASSRGETQYF
>.|TRBV15|TRBJ2-3|16|few
TGTGCCACCAGCAGTTCAACGATACAGATTTGGGATACGCAGTATTTT
CATSSSTIQIWDTQYF
>TRBD1|TRBV6-5|TRBJ1-2|13|few
TGTGCCAGCAGTTATTCGACAGGGTACGGCTACACCTTC
CASSYSTGYGYTF
>TRBD2|TRBV18|TRBJ2-7|15|.
TGTGCCAGCTCACCCCCGGGACTAGGTCCCTACGAGCAGTACTTC
CASSPPGLGPYEQYF
>.|TRBV12-3/TRBV12-4|TRBJ2-3|12|.
TGTGCCAGCAGTTTCAAGCCGGATACGCAGTATTTT
CASSFKPDTQYF
>TRBD2|TRBV11-1|TRBJ2-3|18|.
TGTGCCAGCAGCCCGCCGGGTAGCGGGGTAATAATCACAGATACGCAGTATTTT
CASSPPGSGVIITDTQYF
>TRBD1|TRBV7-9|TRBJ2-5|13|.
TGTGCCAGCTCGACAGGGCTTCAAGAGACCCAGTACTTC
CASSTGLQETQYF
>TRBD1|TRBV29-1|TRBJ1-1|11|few
TGCAGCGTACGACAGGGTCCTGAAGCTTTCTTT
CSVRQGPEAFF
>TRBD1|TRBV7-2|TRBJ2-7|12|.
TGTGCCAGCAGCCAGGGGACAGGGGGCGCGTCTTTC
CASSQGTGGASF
>TRBD1|TRBV7-9|TRBJ2-1|14|few
TGTGCCAGCGACCCAGGGGGCGCAAGGAATGAGCAGTTCTTC
CASDPGGARNEQFF
>.|TRBV7-9|TRBJ2-5|14|few
TGTGCCAGCAGCTTAGAGGCCCTACGGGAGACCCAGTACTTC
CASSLEALRETQYF
>TRBD2|TRBV4-1|TRBJ2-5|16|.
TGCGCCAGCAGCCAAGAGAGCGGGAGGGACAGGGAGACCCAGTACTTC
CASSQESGRDRETQYF
>.|TRBV4-1|TRBJ2-2|14|few
TGCGCCAGCAGCCAAGAACAGCGACTCGGGGAGCTGTTTTTT
CASSQEQRLGELFF
>.|TRBV12-3/TRBV12-4|TRBJ2-7|13|.
TGTGCCAGCAGTGACAGGGAGGACTACGAGCAGTACTTC
CASSDREDYEQYF
>TRBD1|TRBV18|TRBJ2-7|14|few
TGTGCCAGCTCACCAACCCAGGGGGCTGGGGAGCAGTACTTC
CASSPTQGAGEQYF
>.|TRBV12-3/TRBV12-4|TRBJ1-2|14|few
TGTGCCAGCGGCCGAGGGGCTGCTGGCTATGGCTACACCTTC
CASGRGAAGYGYTF
>.|TRBV6-2/TRBV6-3|TRBJ2-2|12|few
TGTGCCAGCAGGGAAACCACCGGGGAGCTGTTTTTT
CASRETTGELFF
>TRBD2|TRBV5-3|TRBJ2-2|17|once
TGTGCCAGAATGGGCTCTAGCGGGAGGTCTAACACCGGGGAGCTGTTTTTT
CARMGSSGRSNTGELFF
>TRBD1|TRBV5-4|TRBJ2-3|17|many
TGTGCCAGCAGCTTGGTGGGACAGTCCCTATTCACAGATACGCAGTATTTT
CASSLVGQSLFTDTQYF
>TRBD1|TRBV7-9|TRBJ2-1|15|few
TGTGCCAGCAGCCACAGGACAGGGTTAAAAAATGAGCAGTTCTTC
CASSHRTGLKNEQFF
>TRBD1|TRBV20-1|TRBJ1-2|16|few
TGCAGTGCTTTGCCGACAGGGGGCTCAGCTAACTATGGCTACACCTTC
CSALPTGGSANYGYTF
>.|TRBV11-1|TRBJ2-7|13|.
TGTGCCAGCAGCTATACAGGTAACTACGAGCAGTACTTC
CASSYTGNYEQYF
>.|TRBV6-2/TRBV6-3|TRBJ1-5|13|many
TGTGCCAGCAACACACAGGGTAGTCAGCCCCAGCATTTT
CASNTQGSQPQHF
>.|TRBV5-1|TRBJ2-2|14|many
TGTGCCAGCAGCTTAGACGCGAACACCGGGGAGCTGTTTTTT
CASSLDANTGELFF
>TRBD1|TRBV7-8|TRBJ1-2|17|.
TGTGCCAGCAGCTTTATTCCGGGACAGTCAAGTTCGTATGGCTACACCTTC
CASSFIPGQSSSYGYTF
>.|TRBV20-1|TRBJ2-1|15|.
TGCAGTGCTAGAGATGTCGGGCGGGACTACAATGAGCAGTTCTTC
CSARDVGRDYNEQFF
>TRBD2|TRBV19|TRBJ2-7|12|.
TGTGCCAGTCAAGCGGGAGACGACGAGCAGTACTTC
CASQAGDDEQYF
>.|TRBV5-1|TRBJ2-7|15|.
TGCGCCAGCAGCCCCGGGTTCAGCGGACTTTACGAGCAGTACTTC
CASSPGFSGLYEQYF
>.|TRBV7-8|TRBJ2-1|15|few
TGTGCCAGCAGCTTAGGGAGCCACCCCAACAATGAGCAGTTCTTC
CASSLGSHPNNEQFF